These T cell receptor beta chains were read from a single sample in a study of PD-1 blockade in mismatch repair-deficient tumors. The assay was immunoSEQ multiplex PCR, and TCRdb's table has in-frame clones only and misses some. This sample carries 60,000 to 70,000 clones, approximately 89% of them seen once, and the ten largest clones take approximately 15%. Specimen: peripheral blood, collected 52 weeks after starting pembrolizumab. These receptors came from an adult with mismatch repair-deficient cancer. The CDR3 runs from the conserved cysteine through the conserved F or W. Fields, in order: J gene, clone size, D gene, V gene, CDR3 protein, CDR3 DNA. A D gene is named only where the DNA matches it firmly. Clone size is not always given. Where it is, it says once, few, many or a class for expanded clones.

TRBJ2-1	.	TRBD1	TRBV7-8	CASSLASGGVSPYNEQFF	TGTGCCAGCAGCTTAGCTTCAGGGGGCGTGAGCCCCTACAATGAGCAGTTCTTC
TRBJ2-1	.	.	TRBV6-5	CASSYSPGWNEQFF	TGTGCCAGCAGTTACTCGCCAGGGTGGAATGAGCAGTTCTTC
TRBJ1-5	.	TRBD1	TRBV13	CASSFGQGNQPQHF	TGTGCCAGCAGCTTCGGACAGGGCAATCAGCCCCAGCATTTT
TRBJ2-7	.	TRBD1	TRBV6-1	CASSETRTGSPYEQYF	TGTGCCAGCAGCGAAACAAGGACAGGGTCCCCCTACGAGCAGTACTTC
TRBJ2-3	once	.	TRBV7-8	CASTPSSDTQYF	TGTGCCAGCACCCCCTCAAGCGATACGCAGTATTTT
TRBJ2-2	.	TRBD2	TRBV7-6	CASSSLGLVPGELFF	TGTGCCAGCAGCTCTCTGGGACTAGTACCCGGGGAGCTGTTTTTT
TRBJ2-1	.	.	TRBV19	CASSIGAWVVFF	TGTGCCAGTAGTATTGGGGCGTGGGTTGTATTCTTC
TRBJ2-7	.	TRBD2	TRBV5-1	CASSLGTGRAYEQYF	TGCGCCAGCAGCTTGGGGACCGGGAGGGCCTACGAGCAGTACTTC
TRBJ2-7	.	.	TRBV30	CAWSFGSSYEQYF	TGTGCCTGGAGTTTTGGGAGCTCCTACGAGCAGTACTTC
TRBJ2-1	.	TRBD2	TRBV13	CASSLSLAEYNEQFF	TGTGCCAGCAGCTTAAGCCTAGCGGAGTACAATGAGCAGTTCTTC
TRBJ1-5	once	.	TRBV4-2	CASSQENGGQLNQPQHF	TGTGCCAGCAGCCAAGAAAATGGGGGTCAGCTTAATCAGCCCCAGCATTTT
TRBJ2-5	.	TRBD1	TRBV7-8	CASSIRQGSKEAKETQYF	TGTGCCAGCAGCATACGACAGGGTAGCAAAGAGGCGAAAGAGACCCAGTACTTC
TRBJ2-2	once	.	TRBV9	CASSGTRELFF	TGTGCCAGCAGCGGAACCAGAGAGCTGTTTTTT
TRBJ2-7	.	.	TRBV25-1	CASSESGTGYEQYF	TGTGCCAGCAGTGAATCTGGGACTGGCTACGAGCAGTACTTC
TRBJ2-1	.	TRBD2	TRBV4-1	CASSQVAGAPGEQFF	TGCGCCAGCAGCCAAGTAGCGGGGGCACCCGGTGAGCAGTTCTTC
TRBJ2-2	.	TRBD2	TRBV28	CASSSGLAERVLFF	TGTGCCAGCAGTTCGGGACTAGCGGAGAGAGTGCTGTTTTTT
TRBJ2-7	few	TRBD1	TRBV4-2	CASSPGQAYEQYF	TGTGCCAGCAGCCCCGGACAGGCCTACGAGCAGTACTTC
TRBJ2-1	.	TRBD2	TRBV4-3	CASSQDLLAGGWEQFF	TGCGCCAGCAGCCAAGATCTCCTAGCGGGAGGGTGGGAGCAGTTCTTC
TRBJ2-1	.	.	TRBV5-4	CASSRGGQGTGTSGSWVVF	TGTGCCAGCAGCCGTGGGGGACAGGGGACCGGGACTAGCGGCTCGTGGGTCGTCTTC
TRBJ1-4	.	.	TRBV7-9	CASSLARQFNEKLFF	TGTGCCAGCAGCTTAGCGAGACAGTTCAATGAAAAACTGTTTTTT
TRBJ1-5	.	TRBD1	TRBV10-3	CAISESGQGANQPQHF	TGTGCCATCAGTGAGTCGGGGCAGGGGGCAAATCAGCCCCAGCATTTT
TRBJ2-7	.	TRBD2	TRBV27	CASSFSGLAIYEQYF	TGTGCCAGCAGTTTCTCGGGACTAGCGATTTACGAGCAGTACTTC
TRBJ1-5	.	.	TRBV19	CASVTNGGYQPQHF	TGTGCCAGTGTAACGAATGGGGGTTATCAGCCCCAGCATTTT
TRBJ1-4	.	.	TRBV28	CASSRTATNEKLFF	TGTGCCAGCAGCCGGACAGCAACTAATGAAAAACTGTTTTTT
TRBJ2-5	once	TRBD2	TRBV13	CASSSSGRSQTQYF	TGTGCCAGCAGCTCTAGCGGGAGGTCGCAGACCCAGTACTTC
TRBJ2-2	.	TRBD2	TRBV5-3	CARSPDTSGRAVTGELFF	TGTGCCAGAAGCCCCGACACTAGCGGGAGGGCCGTGACCGGGGAGCTGTTTTTT
TRBJ2-7	once	TRBD2	TRBV19	CASSIALAGAYEQYF	TGTGCCAGTAGTATAGCACTAGCGGGAGCCTACGAGCAGTACTTC
TRBJ2-3	.	TRBD1	TRBV5-1	CASSLASGGGTDTQYF	TGCGCCAGCAGCTTGGCCTCAGGGGGAGGCACAGATACGCAGTATTTT
TRBJ2-2	.	TRBD2	TRBV4-3	CASSQDVAGGGTGELFF	TGCGCCAGCAGCCAAGATGTAGCGGGAGGAGGAACCGGGGAGCTGTTTTTT
TRBJ2-1	.	.	TRBV19	CASSFGSFGEQFF	TGTGCCAGTAGTTTCGGTAGCTTCGGTGAGCAGTTCTTC
TRBJ2-7	.	TRBD2	TRBV4-1	CASSQYGTSGRIYEQYF	TGCGCCAGCAGCCAATATGGGACTAGCGGGAGAATATACGAGCAGTACTTC
TRBJ2-1	.	.	TRBV11-2	CASRSGAYNEQFF	TGTGCCAGCAGATCAGGAGCATACAATGAGCAGTTCTTC
TRBJ1-1	.	.	TRBV25-1	CASSNRATEAFF	TGTGCCAGCAGTAACAGGGCCACTGAAGCTTTCTTT
TRBJ2-7	.	.	TRBV11-2	CASSLGVERISYEQYF	TGTGCCAGCAGCTTAGGGGTCGAGCGTATCTCCTACGAGCAGTACTTC
TRBJ2-7	.	.	TRBV19	CASSITGTYEQYF	TGTGCCAGTAGTATTACGGGGACCTACGAGCAGTACTTC
TRBJ1-2	.	.	TRBV27	CASRLGRGANYGYTF	TGTGCCAGCAGATTGGGGCGGGGGGCTAACTATGGCTACACCTTC
TRBJ2-3	.	.	TRBV11-3	CASSPWGSGEEDTQYF	TGTGCCAGCAGCCCATGGGGGTCAGGGGAGGAAGATACGCAGTATTTT
TRBJ2-5	.	TRBD2	TRBV4-3	CASSQDRNGREETQYF	TGCGCCAGCAGCCAAGATCGCAACGGGAGGGAAGAGACCCAGTACTTC
TRBJ2-1	.	TRBD2	TRBV9	CASSPGVGSGSSYNEQFF	TGTGCCAGCAGCCCGGGGGTGGGTAGCGGGAGCTCCTACAATGAGCAGTTCTTC
TRBJ2-7	.	TRBD2	TRBV19	CASSIDLWSSGRPAGYEQYF	TGTGCCAGTAGTATAGATCTATGGAGTAGCGGGAGACCCGCCGGGTACGAGCAGTACTTC
TRBJ2-7	.	.	TRBV7-8	CASSLRWDRTYEQYF	TGTGCCAGCAGCTTAAGGTGGGATCGTACATACGAGCAGTACTTC
TRBJ2-5	.	.	TRBV7-6	CASSLAPEGVGETQYF	TGTGCCAGCAGCTTAGCCCCGGAGGGGGTGGGAGAGACCCAGTACTTC
TRBJ2-7	.	TRBD1	TRBV2	CASSEGSGGGLTKQYF	TGTGCCAGCAGTGAAGGTTCAGGGGGCGGACTTACGAAGCAGTACTTC
TRBJ1-5	.	.	TRBV7-6	CASSPTTGFNQPQHF	TGTGCCAGCAGCCCAACGACGGGGTTTAATCAGCCCCAGCATTTT
TRBJ1-1	few	TRBD1	TRBV27	CASRPTGGNTEAFF	TGTGCCAGCAGGCCCACAGGGGGCAACACTGAAGCTTTCTTT
TRBJ2-3	.	TRBD2	TRBV7-8	CASSTGTSGRTDTQYF	TGTGCCAGCAGCACCGGGACTAGCGGGAGGACAGATACGCAGTATTTT
TRBJ2-1	.	TRBD2	TRBV15	CATSRGRTSTYNEQFF	TGTGCCACCAGCAGAGGCCGGACTAGTACCTACAATGAGCAGTTCTTC
TRBJ2-7	.	TRBD2	TRBV7-3	CASSFGSGDTYEQYF	TGTGCCAGCAGCTTCGGTAGCGGGGACACCTACGAGCAGTACTTC
TRBJ2-5	once	.	TRBV6-5	CASSYSGGTQETQYF	TGTGCCAGCAGTTACTCCGGAGGGACCCAAGAGACCCAGTACTTC
TRBJ2-1	.	TRBD1	TRBV13	CASSFGTVNEQFF	TGTGCCAGCAGCTTTGGGACAGTCAATGAGCAGTTCTTC
TRBJ2-7	.	.	TRBV6-5	CASRSSGVQYF	TGTGCCAGCAGGAGTTCGGGTGTGCAGTACTTC